The next 10 T cell receptor beta chains were all read from a single sample in a study of blood T cells in healthy people across ages (dated by TCRdb to between 2015 and 2016). Library preparation employed 5' RACE. Sequencer: Illumina HiSeq 2500. The second PCR ran for about 7 to 11 cycles and used a J-beta primer mix along with a sample-barcoded 5' primer. TCRdb ran its own pipeline on the public reads, namely fastp trimming at Q25 and MiXCR clone calling, and kept in-frame beta chains. When rows share a CDR3 protein, they turn into one entry using the most common DNA and genes. This sample comprises around 1.5 million distinct CDR3 sequences, roughly a third of them detected only once. Jointly, the top ten make up about 11% of the sample. Sequencing was performed on blood. These receptors were collected from a woman aged 25 to 39 in good health.

This clonotype came up a few times. The chain employs TRBV28 and TRBJ2-5; 9 bases are a match to TRBD2. Germline assignment: CDR1 MDHEN and CDR2 SYDVKM. V trimming: 1 base; J trimming: 1 base; junction bases outside the gene matches: 4. This CDR3 has 16 amino acids. CDR3 DNA: TGTGCCAGCAGTTTATCGGGCGGGAGGGCCCAAGAGACCCAGTACTTC. Amino acids: CASSLSGGRAQETQYF.

As regards this clonotype: This may come from a read error, since a much larger clone is one base off. The rearrangement links TRBV29-1 to TRBJ2-3; the match to TRBD2 covers 12 bases. Germline V CDR1 and CDR2: SQVTM, ANQGSEA. The CDR3 consists of 14 residues. V lost 7 bases, J lost 6 bases, and 8 bases stayed unmatched. The CDR3 DNA sequence: TGCAGCGCTAGCGGGGGGGCCGTATACGATACGCAGTATTTT. This translates into CSASGGAVYDTQYF.

V usage is TRBV2 and J usage is TRBJ2-3; 7 positions match TRBD1. The CDR3 sequence is 15 residues long. Germline V gene data show CDR1 as SNHLY and CDR2 as FYNNEI. With V trimmed by 6 bases and J by 0 bases, 6 bases remained unmatched. The DNA of the CDR3 is TGTGCCAGCAGGCGCCGGGACAGTAGCACAGATACGCAGTATTTT. Encoded protein: CASRRRDSSTDTQYF. Variable domain in full (rest from reference TRBV2 and TRBJ2-3): EPEVTQTPSHQVTQMGQEVILRCVPISNHLYFYWYRQILGQKVEFLVSFYNNEISEKSEIFDDQFSVERPDGSNFTLKIRSTKLEDSAMYFCASRRRDSSTDTQYFGPGTRLTVL.

For this clonotype: Germline is not matched at one junction end, which may reflect a read error. The chain links TRBV3-1 to TRBJ2-1; the D call may be TRBD1 or TRBD2 (6 bases each). Germline V CDR1 and CDR2: LGHDT, YNNKEL (reference sequence). The CDR3 spans 17 residues. CDR3 sequence reads: CANSPPPGAAVYNEQFF. CDR3 sequence (DNA): TGTGCCAACAGCCCGCCCCCGGGGGCCGCGGTATACAATGAGCAGTTCTTC.

This clonotype was counted between two and nine times. The rearrangement joins TRBV4-2 to TRBJ2-7; 10 nucleotides agree with TRBD2. This CDR3 comprises 14 residues. V lost 5 bases and J lost 6; bases outside the gene matches: 7. CDR1 is LGHNA, CDR2 YNFKEQ, per germline. CDR3 nucleotide sequence: TGTGCCAGCAGCGGAGGGACTAGCGCCTTCGAGCAGTACTTC. It encodes CASSGGTSAFEQYF.

A remark on this clonotype: This may arise from a read error, as a much more abundant clone is one base away. V is TRBV20-1 and J is TRBJ1-2; the D gene is possibly TRBD1 (6 bases). Germline assignment: CDR1 DFQATT and CDR2 SNEGSKA (reference sequence). CDR3 length: 11 amino acids. This CDR3 is CGAVRGHGYTF. The CDR3 DNA reads TGCGGTGCTGTCCGGGGGCATGGCTACACCTTC.

This clonotype was counted between two and nine times. V gene TRBV2 combines with J gene TRBJ2-4; 11 bases fit TRBD2. The J call may be incorrect, as the DNA end agrees better with TRBJ2-7. Germline loops: CDR1 SNHLY, CDR2 FYNNEI. The CDR3 consists of 13 residues. The CDR3 DNA reads TGTGCCCCCCGGGGAGGACTAGCGGGCGAGCAGTACTTC. It specifies CAPRGGLAGEQYF.

The chain employs TRBV20-1 and TRBJ2-7, with 9 bases aligning to TRBD2. The DNA matches TRBJ2-5 better at its end, which makes the J call doubtful. The CDR3 length is 18 residues. Germline assignment: CDR1 DFQATT and CDR2 SNEGSKA (reference sequence). The CDR3 reads CSASYPSGKTLDHGTQYF. DNA for the CDR3: TGCAGTGCCAGCTACCCTAGCGGGAAGACCCTCGATCACGGGACCCAGTACTTC.

There are a few counts of this clonotype. DNA of the CDR3: TGTGCCAGCAGTTACTCAGGGAACTATGGCTACACCTTC. Amino acids: CASSYSGNYGYTF. The chain employs TRBV6-5 and TRBJ1-2; no firm D call. V was pared by 0 bases and J by 2 bases, with 4 bases between. The CDR3 loop spans 13 amino acids. Germline V CDR1 and CDR2: MNHEY, SVGAGI.

The chain combines TRBV20-1 with TRBJ2-7; no definite D call. V lost 4 bases and J 1 base, leaving 8 bases between the germline ends. This CDR3 is 12 amino acids long. Per the germline V gene, CDR1 is DFQATT and CDR2 is SNEGSKA (reference sequence). This chain's CDR3 is CSAKTESYEQYF. The CDR3, as DNA: TGCAGTGCTAAGACGGAATCCTACGAGCAGTACTTC.